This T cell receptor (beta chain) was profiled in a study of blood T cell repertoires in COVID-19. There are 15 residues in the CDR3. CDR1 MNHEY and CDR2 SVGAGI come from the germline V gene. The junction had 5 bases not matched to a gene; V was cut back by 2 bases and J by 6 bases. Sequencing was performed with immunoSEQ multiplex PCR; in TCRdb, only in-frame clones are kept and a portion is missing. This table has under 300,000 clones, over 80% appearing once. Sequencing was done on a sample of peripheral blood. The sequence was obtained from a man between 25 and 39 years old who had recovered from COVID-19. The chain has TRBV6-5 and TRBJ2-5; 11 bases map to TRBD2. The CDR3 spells CASSYLTSGGKTQYF. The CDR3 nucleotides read TGTGCCAGCAGTTACCTAACTAGCGGGGGTAAGACCCAGTACTTC.